Given below is one TCR beta chain in context. The antigen remains undetermined. The record originates from a study of cytomegalovirus exposure and HLA in healthy donors. General study results and limits: Later analysis found that TCR beta chains associated with HLA were more clonally expanded than other, equally common chains. A previous analysis found most TCR beta V segments productive roughly 87% or roughly 30% of the time. Researchers had no immune exposure information except CMV serostatus available.

V was trimmed by 3 bases and J by 7 bases, leaving 6 bases between them. The CDR3 has 10 residues. Germline V gene data show CDR1 as DFQATT and CDR2 as SNEGSKA (reference sequence). Healthy bone marrow donors formed the donor group. PCR employed 60 Vbeta and 13 Jbeta primers. The table came from immunoSEQ multiplex PCR; TCRdb's copy has only in-frame clones and leaves some out. The sample contains roughly 290,000 clones, over 85% of which appear only once. Material: PBMCs. The V call is TRBV20-1, the J call TRBJ1-1; the D is unclear. The clonotype comes from a woman in her late teens or twenties in good health and CMV-seronegative. The CDR3 here is CSASVSEAFF. CDR3 nucleotides: TGCAGTGCTAGTGTGAGTGAAGCTTTCTTT.